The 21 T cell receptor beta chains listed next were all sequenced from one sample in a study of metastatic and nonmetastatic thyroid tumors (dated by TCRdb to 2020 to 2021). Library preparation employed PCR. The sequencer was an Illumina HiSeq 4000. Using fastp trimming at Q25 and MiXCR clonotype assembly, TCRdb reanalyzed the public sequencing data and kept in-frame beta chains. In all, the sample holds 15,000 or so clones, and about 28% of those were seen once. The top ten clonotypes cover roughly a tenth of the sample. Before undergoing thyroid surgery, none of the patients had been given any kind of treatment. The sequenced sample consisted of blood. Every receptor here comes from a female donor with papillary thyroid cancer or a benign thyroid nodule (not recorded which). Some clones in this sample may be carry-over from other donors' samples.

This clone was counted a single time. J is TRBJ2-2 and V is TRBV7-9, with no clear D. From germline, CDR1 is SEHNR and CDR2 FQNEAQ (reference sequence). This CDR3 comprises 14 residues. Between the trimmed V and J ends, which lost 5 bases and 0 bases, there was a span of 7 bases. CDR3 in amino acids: CASSRQTNTGELFF. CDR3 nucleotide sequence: TGTGCCAGCAGCCGACAAACGAACACCGGGGAGCTGTTTTTT.

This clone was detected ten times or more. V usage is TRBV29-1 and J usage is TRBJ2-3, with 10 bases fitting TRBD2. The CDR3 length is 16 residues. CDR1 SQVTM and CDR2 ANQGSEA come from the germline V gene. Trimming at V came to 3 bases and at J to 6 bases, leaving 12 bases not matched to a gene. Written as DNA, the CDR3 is TGCAGCGTTGACCCAAAGCTGAGCGGGGGGGGCGATACGCAGTATTTT. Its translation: CSVDPKLSGGGDTQYF.

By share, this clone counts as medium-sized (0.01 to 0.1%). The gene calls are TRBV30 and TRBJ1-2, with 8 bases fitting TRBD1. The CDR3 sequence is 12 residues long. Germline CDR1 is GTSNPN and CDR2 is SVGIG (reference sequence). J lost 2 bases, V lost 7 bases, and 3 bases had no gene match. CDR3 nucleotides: TGTGCCTTGGGACAGGAGAACTATGGCTACACCTTC. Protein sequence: CALGQENYGYTF.

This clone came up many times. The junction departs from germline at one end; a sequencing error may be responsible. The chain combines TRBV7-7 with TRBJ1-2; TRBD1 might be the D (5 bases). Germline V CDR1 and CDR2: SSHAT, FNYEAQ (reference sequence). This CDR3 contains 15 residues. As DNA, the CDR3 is TGTGCTAGCAGCTTAGGGAGGGGACGGAACTATGGCTACACCTTC. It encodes CASSLGRGRNYGYTF.

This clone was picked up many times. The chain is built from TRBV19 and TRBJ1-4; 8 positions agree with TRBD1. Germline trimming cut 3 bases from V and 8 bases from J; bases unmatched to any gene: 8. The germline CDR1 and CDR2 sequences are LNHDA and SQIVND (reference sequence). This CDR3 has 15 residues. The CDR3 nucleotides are TGTGCCAGTAGTATCGCTCAGGGGGCTTGGGAAAAACTGTTTTTT. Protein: CASSIAQGAWEKLFF.

The CDR3 spells CASSQQGTGLPYEQYF. The CDR3 bases are TGCGCCAGCAGCCAGCAGGGGACAGGGTTACCCTACGAGCAGTACTTC. The rearrangement links TRBV4-1 to TRBJ2-7; 9 bases map to TRBD1. Germline V lookup: CDR1 MGHRA, CDR2 YSYEKL. V trimming: 3 bases; J trimming: 2 bases; junction bases outside the gene matches: 8. The CDR3 loop spans 16 amino acids.

CDR3 sequence: CSASWPNTGELFF. CDR3 DNA: TGCAGTGCAAGTTGGCCGAACACCGGGGAGCTGTTTTTT. This chain connects TRBV20-1 to TRBJ2-2, with D hard to call. Germline values: CDR1 DFQATT, CDR2 SNEGSKA (reference sequence). The CDR3 runs 13 residues. The V gene lost 6 bases and the J gene lost 0 bases, with 8 bases spanning the gap.

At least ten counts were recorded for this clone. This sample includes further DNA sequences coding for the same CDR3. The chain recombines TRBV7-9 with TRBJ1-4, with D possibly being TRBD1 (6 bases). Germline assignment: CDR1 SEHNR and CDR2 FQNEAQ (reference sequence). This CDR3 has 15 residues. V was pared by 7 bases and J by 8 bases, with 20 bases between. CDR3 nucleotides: TGTGCCAGCACTAAAGGAGAGCAGGGGAACGAAAAACTGTTTTTT. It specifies CASTKGEQGNEKLFF. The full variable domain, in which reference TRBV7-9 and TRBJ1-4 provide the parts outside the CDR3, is DTGVSQNPRHKITKRGQNVTFRCDPISEHNRLYWYRQTLGQGPEFLTYFQNEAQLEKSRLLSDRFSAERPKGSFSTLEIQRTEQGDSAMYLCASTKGEQGNEKLFFGSGTQLSVL.

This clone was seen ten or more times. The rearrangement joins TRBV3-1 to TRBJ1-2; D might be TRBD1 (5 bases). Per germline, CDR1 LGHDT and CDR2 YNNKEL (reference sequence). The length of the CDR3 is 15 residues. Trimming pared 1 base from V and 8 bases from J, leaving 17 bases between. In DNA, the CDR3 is TGTGCCAGCAGCCAAGGCCGGGGACTCGACTGGGGCTACACCTTC. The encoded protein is CASSQGRGLDWGYTF.

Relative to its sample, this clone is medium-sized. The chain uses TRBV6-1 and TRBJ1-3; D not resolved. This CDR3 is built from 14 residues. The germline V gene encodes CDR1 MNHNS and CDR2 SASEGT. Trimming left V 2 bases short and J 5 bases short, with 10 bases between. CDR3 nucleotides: TGTGCCAGCAGTGAATCCCCAGGACGAAACACCATATATTTT. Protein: CASSESPGRNTIYF.

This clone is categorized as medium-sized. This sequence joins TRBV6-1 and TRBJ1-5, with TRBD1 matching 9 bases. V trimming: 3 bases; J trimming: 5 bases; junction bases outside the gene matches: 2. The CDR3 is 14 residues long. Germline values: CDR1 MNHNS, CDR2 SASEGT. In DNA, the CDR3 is TGTGCCAGCAGTGAGGGACAGGGCTATCAGCCCCAGCATTTT. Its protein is CASSEGQGYQPQHF.

For the CDR3, the DNA is TGTGCCAGCAGTTTATCGGGGGTAACCCTCACCGGGGAGCTGTTTTTT. It codes for CASSLSGVTLTGELFF. The chain links TRBV28 to TRBJ2-2; D might be TRBD2 (6 bases). The CDR3 is made up of 16 amino acids. Germline lookup yields CDR1 MDHEN and CDR2 SYDVKM. The V end lost 1 base, the J end lost 4 bases, and 13 bases lay between the germline ends. Together with reference TRBV28 and TRBJ2-2, the CDR3 gives the full variable domain: DVKVTQSSRYLVKRTGEKVFLECVQDMDHENMFWYRQDPGLGLRLIYFSYDVKMKEKGDIPEGYSVSREKKERFSLILESASTNQTSMYLCASSLSGVTLTGELFFGEGSRLTVL.

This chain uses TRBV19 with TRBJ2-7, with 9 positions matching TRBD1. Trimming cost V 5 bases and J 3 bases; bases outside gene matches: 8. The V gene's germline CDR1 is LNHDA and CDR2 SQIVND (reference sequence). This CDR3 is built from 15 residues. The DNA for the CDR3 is TGTGCCAGTAGTCTCGGGACAGGGCCAGGCTACGAGCAGTACTTC. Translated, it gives CASSLGTGPGYEQYF.

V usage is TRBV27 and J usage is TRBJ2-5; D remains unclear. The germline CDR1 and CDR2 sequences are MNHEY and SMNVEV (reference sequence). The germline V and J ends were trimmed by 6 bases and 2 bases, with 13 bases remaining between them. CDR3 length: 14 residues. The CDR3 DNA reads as TGTGCCAGCAGCCGGACGGAAAGACAAGAGACCCAGTACTTC. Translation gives CASSRTERQETQYF.

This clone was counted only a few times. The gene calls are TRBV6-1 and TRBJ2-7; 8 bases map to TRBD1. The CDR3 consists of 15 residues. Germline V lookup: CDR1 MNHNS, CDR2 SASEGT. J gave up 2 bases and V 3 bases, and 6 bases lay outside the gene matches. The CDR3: CASSDMTGAPYEQYF. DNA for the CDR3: TGTGCCAGCAGTGATATGACAGGGGCCCCCTACGAGCAGTACTTC.

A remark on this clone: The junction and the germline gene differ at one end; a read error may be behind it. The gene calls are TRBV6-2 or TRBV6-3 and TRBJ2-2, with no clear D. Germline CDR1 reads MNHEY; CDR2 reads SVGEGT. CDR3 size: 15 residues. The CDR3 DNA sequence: TGTGCCAGCAGTTACGATAGGGTCCGGACCGTGGAGCTGTTTTTT. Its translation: CASSYDRVRTVELFF.

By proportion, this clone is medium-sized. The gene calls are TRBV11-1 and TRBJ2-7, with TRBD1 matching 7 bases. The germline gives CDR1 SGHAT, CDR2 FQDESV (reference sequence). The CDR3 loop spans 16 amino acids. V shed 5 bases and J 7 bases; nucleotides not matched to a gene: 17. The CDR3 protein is CASSDPVQGIPLEQYF. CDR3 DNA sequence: TGTGCCAGCAGCGACCCGGTACAGGGGATCCCTTTGGAGCAGTACTTC.

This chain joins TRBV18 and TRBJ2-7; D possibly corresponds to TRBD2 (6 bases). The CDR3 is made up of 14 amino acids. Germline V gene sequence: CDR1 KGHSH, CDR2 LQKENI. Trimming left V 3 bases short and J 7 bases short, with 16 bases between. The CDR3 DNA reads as TGTGCCAGCTCACCCGGACGGGGGAATGAGGAGCAGTACTTC. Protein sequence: CASSPGRGNEEQYF.

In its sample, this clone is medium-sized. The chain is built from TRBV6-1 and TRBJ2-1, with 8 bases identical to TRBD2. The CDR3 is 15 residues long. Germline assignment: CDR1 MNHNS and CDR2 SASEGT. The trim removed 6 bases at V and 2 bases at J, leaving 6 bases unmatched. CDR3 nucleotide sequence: TGTGCCAGCAGCCCGAGCGGGGGCCCCTACAATGAGCAGTTCTTC. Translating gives CASSPSGGPYNEQFF.

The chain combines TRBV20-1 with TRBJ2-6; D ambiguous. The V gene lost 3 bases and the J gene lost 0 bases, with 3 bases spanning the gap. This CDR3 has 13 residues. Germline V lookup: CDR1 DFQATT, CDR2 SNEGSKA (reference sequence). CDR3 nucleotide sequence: TGCAGTGCTAGGGACTCTGGGGCCAACGTCCTGACTTTC. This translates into CSARDSGANVLTF.

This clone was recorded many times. The chain's CDR3 is CASSQEMGHGGNEQFF. The CDR3 nucleotides read TGTGCCAGCAGCCAAGAGATGGGACACGGGGGGAATGAGCAGTTCTTC. This chain joins TRBV4-2 and TRBJ2-1; TRBD2 is a possible D gene (7 bases). This CDR3 contains 16 residues. Germline assignment: CDR1 LGHNA and CDR2 YNFKEQ. Trimming shortened V by 0 bases and J by 7 bases, and 16 bases separated the two germline ends.